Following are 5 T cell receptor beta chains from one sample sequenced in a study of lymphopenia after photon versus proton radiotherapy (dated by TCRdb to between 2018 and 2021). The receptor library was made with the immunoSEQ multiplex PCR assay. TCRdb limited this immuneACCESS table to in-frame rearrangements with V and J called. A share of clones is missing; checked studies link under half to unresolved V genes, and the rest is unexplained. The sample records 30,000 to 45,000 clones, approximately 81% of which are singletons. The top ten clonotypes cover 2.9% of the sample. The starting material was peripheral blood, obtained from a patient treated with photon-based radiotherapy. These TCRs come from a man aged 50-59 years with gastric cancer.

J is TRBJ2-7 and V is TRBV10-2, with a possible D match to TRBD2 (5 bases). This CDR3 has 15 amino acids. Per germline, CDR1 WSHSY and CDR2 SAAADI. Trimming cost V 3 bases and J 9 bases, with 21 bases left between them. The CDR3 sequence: CASSEGDLVGGGQYF. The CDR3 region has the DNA TGCGCCAGCAGTGAAGGTGATCTTGTGGGCGGAGGGCAGTACTTC.

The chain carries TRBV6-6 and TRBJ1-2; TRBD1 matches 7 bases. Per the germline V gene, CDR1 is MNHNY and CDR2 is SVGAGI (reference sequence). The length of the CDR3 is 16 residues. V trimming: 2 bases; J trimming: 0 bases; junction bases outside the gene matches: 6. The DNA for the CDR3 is TGTGCCAGCAGTTACGGGACAGTTGGAGCTAACTATGGCTACACCTTC. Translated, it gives CASSYGTVGANYGYTF.

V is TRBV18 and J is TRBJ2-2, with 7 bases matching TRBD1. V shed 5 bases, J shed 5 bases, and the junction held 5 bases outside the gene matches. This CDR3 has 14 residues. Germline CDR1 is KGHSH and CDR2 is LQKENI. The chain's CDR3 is CASSDRDSTGELFF. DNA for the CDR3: TGTGCCAGCTCAGACCGGGACAGTACCGGGGAGCTGTTTTTT.

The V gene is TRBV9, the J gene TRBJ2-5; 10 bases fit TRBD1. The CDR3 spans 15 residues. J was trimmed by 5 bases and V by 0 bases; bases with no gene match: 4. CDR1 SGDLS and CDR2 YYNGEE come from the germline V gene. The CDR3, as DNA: TGTGCCAGCAGCGTAGGGGACAGGGGAAGCGAGACCCAGTACTTC. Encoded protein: CASSVGDRGSETQYF. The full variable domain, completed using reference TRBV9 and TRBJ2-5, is DSGVTQTPKHLITATGQRVTLRCSPRSGDLSVYWYQQSLDQGLQFLIQYYNGEERAKGNILERFSAQQFPDLHSELNLSSLELGDSALYFCASSVGDRGSETQYFGPGTRLLVL.

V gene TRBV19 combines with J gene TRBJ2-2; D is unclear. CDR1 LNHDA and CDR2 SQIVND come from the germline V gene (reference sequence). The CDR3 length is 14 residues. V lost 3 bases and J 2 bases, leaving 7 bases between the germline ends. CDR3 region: CASSMFVNTGELFF. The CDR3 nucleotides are TGTGCCAGTAGTATGTTTGTAAACACCGGGGAGCTGTTTTTT.